A selection of T cell receptor beta chains follows, all from one sample in a study of blood T cell repertoires in COVID-19. This table comes from immunoSEQ multiplex PCR, and its TCRdb copy is limited to in-frame clones, with some not included. The sample records hundreds of thousands of clones, 83% being singletons. What was sequenced was peripheral blood. These receptors all stem from a young woman with COVID-19, enrolled during active disease. The CDR3 runs from the conserved cysteine through the conserved F or W. The D gene is left open where the match is weak. Clone size is given for some rows only: seen once, a few or many times, or a class if the clone is expanded.

clone_size d_call j_call v_call cdr3_aa cdr3_nt
. . TRBJ1-1 TRBV29-1 CSVVRVPNTEAFF TGCAGCGTTGTTCGGGTTCCGAACACTGAAGCTTTCTTT
. . TRBJ1-1 TRBV5-6 CASSSTGPGTEAFF TGTGCCAGCAGCAGTACAGGGCCGGGTACTGAAGCTTTCTTT
. . TRBJ2-7 TRBV6-6 CASTQGVHEQYF TGTGCCAGCACCCAAGGGGTCCACGAGCAGTACTTC
. . TRBJ1-5 TRBV28 CASKTGQRSYQPQHF TGTGCCAGCAAAACAGGACAGAGATCGTATCAGCCCCAGCATTTT
. . TRBJ1-6 TRBV19 CASSIGGGGNSPLHF TGTGCCAGTAGTATTGGGGGAGGCGGTAATTCACCCCTCCACTTT
. TRBD1 TRBJ1-5 TRBV28 CASSLPGGIQPQHF TGTGCCAGCAGTCTCCCAGGGGGTATACAGCCCCAGCATTTT
. TRBD2 TRBJ2-1 TRBV27 CASSLAGDPGGEQFF TGTGCCAGCAGTTTGGCGGGGGACCCCGGGGGTGAGCAGTTCTTC
. TRBD1 TRBJ2-7 TRBV5-1 CASSWGTGLNEQYF TGCGCCAGCAGCTGGGGGACAGGTCTTAACGAGCAGTACTTC
. TRBD1 TRBJ1-1 TRBV6-1 CASSEGTGIKAEAFF TGTGCCAGCAGTGAGGGGACAGGGATTAAGGCTGAAGCTTTCTTT
. TRBD1 TRBJ1-1 TRBV7-3 CASSPQTGENTEAFF TGTGCCAGCAGCCCCCAGACAGGGGAGAACACTGAAGCTTTCTTT
. TRBD1 TRBJ2-1 TRBV19 CASKRQGANEQFF TGTGCCAGTAAGCGACAGGGGGCGAATGAGCAGTTCTTC
. TRBD2 TRBJ2-5 TRBV19 CASSTPASGQETQYF TGTGCCAGTAGTACCCCCGCTAGCGGACAAGAGACCCAGTACTTC
. . TRBJ1-2 TRBV4-1 CASSQAGLGAYGYTF TGCGCCAGCAGCCAAGCAGGGTTAGGGGCTTATGGCTACACCTTC
. . TRBJ1-2 TRBV28 CASSHDSPYGYTF TGTGCCAGCAGCCATGACTCTCCATATGGCTACACCTTC
. . TRBJ2-3 TRBV7-3 CASSLRGTTDTQYF TGTGCCAGCAGCTTACGCGGAACCACAGATACGCAGTATTTT
few . TRBJ1-2 TRBV9 CASSLNYGYTF TGTGCCAGCAGCTTAAACTATGGCTACACCTTC
. . TRBJ2-1 TRBV30 CAWSVVAGAYNEQFF TGTGCCTGGAGTGTAGTCGCGGGGGCTTACAATGAGCAGTTCTTC
. . TRBJ1-2 TRBV7-8 CASSLGVRTGNYGYTF TGTGCCAGCAGCTTAGGGGTCCGTACAGGGAACTATGGCTACACCTTC
. TRBD2 TRBJ2-3 TRBV9 CASSVGASGSTDTQYF TGTGCCAGCAGCGTAGGAGCTAGCGGGAGCACAGATACGCAGTATTTT
. . TRBJ2-7 TRBV30 CALGQSYEQYF TGTGCTCTAGGACAGTCCTACGAGCAGTACTTC
. TRBD2 TRBJ2-3 TRBV7-2 CASSFLGLAGGTDTQYF TGTGCCAGCAGCTTCCTTGGACTAGCGGGGGGGACAGATACGCAGTATTTT
few TRBD1 TRBJ2-5 TRBV7-2 CASSLGETGYLGETQYF TGTGCCAGCAGCTTAGGGGAGACAGGGTACCTTGGAGAGACCCAGTACTTC
. . TRBJ1-3 TRBV28 CASSLYPSFPGGNTIYF TGTGCCAGCAGTTTATACCCTTCGTTTCCAGGGGGAAACACCATATATTTT
. . TRBJ1-1 TRBV29-1 CSVEDQGGTEAFF TGCAGCGTTGAAGATCAAGGGGGCACTGAAGCTTTCTTT
. TRBD1 TRBJ2-7 TRBV4-2 CASSQGSGRGQDEQYF TGTGCCAGCAGCCAAGGGTCCGGTAGGGGGCAGGACGAGCAGTACTTC
once . TRBJ2-5 TRBV28 CASSLSSGSRGSQETQYF TGTGCCAGCAGTTTGTCCAGCGGGTCTCGGGGGAGCCAAGAGACCCAGTACTTC
once . TRBJ1-1 TRBV12-3/TRBV12-4 CASRVRTEAFF TGTGCCAGCAGAGTAAGGACAGAAGCTTTCTTT
. TRBD1 TRBJ1-6 TRBV6-5 CASRLGGPDSPLHF TGTGCCAGCAGGCTAGGGGGCCCTGATTCACCCCTCCACTTT
. . TRBJ1-4 TRBV9 CASSVQGSNEKLFF TGTGCCAGCAGCGTACAGGGGTCTAATGAAAAACTGTTTTTT
. TRBD2 TRBJ2-1 TRBV2 CASSGASGRSQGEQFF TGTGCCAGCAGTGGGGCTAGCGGGAGAAGTCAAGGTGAGCAGTTCTTC
. TRBD1 TRBJ1-4 TRBV19 CASSLQGKGVSNEKLFF TGTGCCAGTAGTCTACAGGGGAAAGGGGTTTCTAATGAAAAACTGTTTTTT
. TRBD2 TRBJ2-5 TRBV10-1 CASSDSMRGGKVGETQYF TGCGCCAGCAGTGATTCGATGCGGGGGGGCAAGGTTGGAGAGACCCAGTACTTC
. . TRBJ2-5 TRBV15 CATSRDRTSETQYF TGTGCCACCAGCAGAGATCGTACGAGTGAGACCCAGTACTTC
. . TRBJ2-5 TRBV5-1 CASSLPLAVETQYF TGCGCCAGCAGCCTGCCGTTGGCGGTAGAGACCCAGTACTTC
. TRBD1 TRBJ1-4 TRBV7-9 CASSDNRGSNEKLFF TGTGCCAGCAGCGACAACAGGGGTTCCAATGAAAAACTGTTTTTT
. TRBD2 TRBJ2-3 TRBV10-3 CAIRAGLAGEDTQYF TGTGCCATCAGGGCGGGACTAGCGGGAGAGGATACGCAGTATTTT
. . TRBJ2-1 TRBV4-3 CASSTLIGDNEQFF TGCGCCAGCAGCACCCTTATAGGGGACAATGAGCAGTTCTTC
. TRBD1 TRBJ1-2 TRBV27 CASRRDRGINYGYTF TGTGCCAGCAGGCGAGACAGGGGAATTAACTATGGCTACACCTTC
. TRBD1 TRBJ1-1 TRBV19 CASSIDQSGTARGMTEAFF TGTGCCAGTAGTATAGATCAATCGGGGACGGCCAGGGGGATGACTGAAGCTTTCTTT
. . TRBJ2-1 TRBV28 CASSLGPWDNEQFF TGTGCCAGCAGTTTGGGGCCCTGGGACAATGAGCAGTTCTTC
. . TRBJ2-1 TRBV7-2 CASTKVAANNEQFF TGTGCCAGCACCAAAGTAGCCGCAAACAATGAGCAGTTCTTC
. . TRBJ2-5 TRBV2 CASSEYGKETQYF TGTGCCAGCAGTGAATACGGGAAAGAGACCCAGTACTTC
many . TRBJ2-7 TRBV27 CASSLTGSSYEQYF TGTGCCAGCAGTTTAACCGGGAGCTCCTACGAGCAGTACTTC
. . TRBJ2-1 TRBV5-6 CASSLYSSYNEQFF TGTGCCAGCAGCTTGTACTCATCCTACAATGAGCAGTTCTTC
. . TRBJ2-7 TRBV5-1 CASSPTYRAEQYF TGCGCCAGCAGCCCCACTTACAGGGCCGAGCAGTACTTC
. . TRBJ2-4 TRBV4-1 CASSQAGVTKNIQYF TGCGCCAGCAGCCAAGCGGGAGTGACCAAAAACATTCAGTACTTC
. TRBD1 TRBJ2-1 TRBV5-1 CASSDRDRVHNEQFF TGCGCCAGCAGCGACCGGGACAGGGTCCACAATGAGCAGTTCTTC
. . TRBJ2-7 TRBV7-3 CASSLMGGLGEQYF TGTGCCAGCAGCTTAATGGGCGGGCTGGGTGAGCAGTACTTC
. . TRBJ2-2 TRBV5-1 CASSLAGKAPGELFF TGCGCCAGCAGCTTGGCGGGAAAGGCGCCCGGGGAGCTGTTTTTT
. TRBD1 TRBJ1-5 TRBV27 CASRSGTGGDQPQHF TGTGCCAGCAGGTCCGGGACAGGGGGCGATCAGCCCCAGCATTTT
. . TRBJ1-3 TRBV15 CATRNFGGNTIYF TGTGCCACCAGGAATTTCGGTGGAAACACCATATATTTT
. . TRBJ2-2 TRBV7-3 CASSLIPVTGELFF TGTGCCAGCAGCTTAATCCCCGTCACCGGGGAGCTGTTTTTT
. . TRBJ1-1 TRBV4-2 CASSLDSGQSYTEAFF TGTGCCAGCAGCCTCGATTCCGGACAGTCCTACACTGAAGCTTTCTTT